Listed below are T cell receptor beta chains from one sample, sequenced in a study of blood T cell repertoires in COVID-19. Profiling relied on immunoSEQ multiplex PCR, and the TCRdb table lists in-frame clones only, not all of them. The sample lists fewer than 400,000 clones, approximately 90% occurring once. Input material: PBMCs or T cells enriched from blood (not recorded which). These TCRs come from a woman aged 25 to 45 who had been exposed to COVID-19. Both conserved end residues are part of each CDR3. Fields, in order: D gene, J gene, V gene, clone size, CDR3 DNA, CDR3 protein. The D gene is left open where the match is weak. A clone size is listed for some rows: how often the clone was seen (once, few, many), or a class if it is expanded.

-	TRBJ1-4	TRBV10-3	-	TGTGCCATCAGTGATCCCCACAGTGCAACTAATGAAAAACTGTTTTTT	CAISDPHSATNEKLFF
-	TRBJ1-1	TRBV4-1	-	TGCGCCAGCAGCCAAGGTACAGGGATCCCATCGGACACTGAAGCTTTCTTT	CASSQGTGIPSDTEAFF
-	TRBJ1-6	TRBV12-3/TRBV12-4	-	TGTGCCAGCAGCTCAGCGAGCAATTCACCCCTCCACTTT	CASSSASNSPLHF
-	TRBJ2-5	TRBV5-1	-	TGCGCCAGCCGAGGATGGTTACAAGAGACCCAGTACTTC	CASRGWLQETQYF
TRBD1	TRBJ1-6	TRBV2	-	TGTGCCAGCAGGACCGGGACAGAGTCACCCCTCCACTTT	CASRTGTESPLHF
-	TRBJ1-6	TRBV30	-	TGTGCCTGGAGTTGGGGGGACTCACCCCTCCACTTT	CAWSWGDSPLHF
-	TRBJ1-2	TRBV15	-	TGTGCCACCAGACTCTCGGGGGGCTACGGCTACACCTTC	CATRLSGGYGYTF
TRBD2	TRBJ2-1	TRBV14	-	TGTGCCAGCAGTCAAATAGCGGGGGGCTACAATGAGCAGTTCTTC	CASSQIAGGYNEQFF
-	TRBJ2-7	TRBV2	-	TGTGCCAGCAGTGCGTCGGCCTACGAGCAGTACTTC	CASSASAYEQYF
-	TRBJ1-6	TRBV6-5	-	TGTGCCAGCAGTTACTCGTTCAGCTATAATTCACCCCTCCACTTT	CASSYSFSYNSPLHF
TRBD1	TRBJ1-2	TRBV2	-	TGTGCCAGCAGTCTCCGGGACAGGGGTAGGGGAAACTATGGCTACACCTTC	CASSLRDRGRGNYGYTF
TRBD1	TRBJ1-2	TRBV3-1/TRBV3-2	-	TGTGCCAGAGACCCCAGCAGCCTCGGACAGGGGCGTAACTATGGCTACACCTTC	CARDPSSLGQGRNYGYTF
-	TRBJ1-2	TRBV30	-	TGTGCCTGGAGTGTACAGGCGTCTGGGTATGGCTACACCTTC	CAWSVQASGYGYTF
TRBD2	TRBJ2-1	TRBV5-1	-	TGCGCCAGCAGGGAAACGAGTAGCGGGATCTCCTACAATGAGCAGTTCTTC	CASRETSSGISYNEQFF
-	TRBJ2-2	TRBV4-2	few	TGTGCCAGCAGCTGGGGGGTCTCGAACACCGGGGAGCTGTTTTTT	CASSWGVSNTGELFF
-	TRBJ2-5	TRBV19	-	TGTGCCAGTAGTGCATCGGGGTGGCAAGAGACCCAGTACTTC	CASSASGWQETQYF
-	TRBJ1-1	TRBV4-3	-	TGCGCCAGCAGCCAAGGTGGCAGGGGAAGAACTGAAGCTTTCTTT	CASSQGGRGRTEAFF
-	TRBJ1-2	TRBV30	-	TGTGCCTGGGGCGGGCCGGGATTCTCCTATGGCTACACCTTC	CAWGGPGFSYGYTF
-	TRBJ1-1	TRBV19	-	TGTGCCAGTAGTATGAGTCCCACGCTCGTGCTGAACACTGAAGCTTTCTTT	CASSMSPTLVLNTEAFF
-	TRBJ1-1	TRBV3-1/TRBV3-2	-	TGTGCCAGCAGCCAATCGCAGGGTGGTACTGAAGCTTTCTTT	CASSQSQGGTEAFF
TRBD2	TRBJ2-7	TRBV18	-	TGTGCCAGCTCCCCGGGGGGGCTAACTAACGAGCAGTACTTC	CASSPGGLTNEQYF
-	TRBJ2-3	TRBV4-2	-	TGTGCCAGCAGCCAAAAAGCCAAGGGGGCAGATACGCAGTATTTT	CASSQKAKGADTQYF
-	TRBJ1-1	TRBV4-3	-	TGCGCCAGCAGCCTCGATTCGACAGTGGACGCTGAAGCTTTCTTT	CASSLDSTVDAEAFF
TRBD1	TRBJ1-1	TRBV14	-	TGTGCCAGCAGCCAAGGGACAGGGGTTTTCGGCACTGAAGCTTTCTTT	CASSQGTGVFGTEAFF
-	TRBJ1-1	TRBV9	-	TGTGCCAGCAGCCCCACCAGAGGGAACACTGAAGCTTTCTTT	CASSPTRGNTEAFF
-	TRBJ1-1	TRBV18	-	TGTGCCAGCTCACCAACGAGCAGGGCCGACACTGAAGCTTTCTTT	CASSPTSRADTEAFF
-	TRBJ1-6	TRBV10-3	-	TGTGCCATCAGTGAGTCGGGGGGAGCCTATAATTCACCCCTCCACTTT	CAISESGGAYNSPLHF
-	TRBJ1-2	TRBV6-6	-	TGTGCCAGCAGTTACGGAGACAGACCTTATGGCTACACCTTC	CASSYGDRPYGYTF
-	TRBJ1-1	TRBV19	-	TGTGCCAGTAGTACACCGGACAGCCTGAACACTGAAGCTTTCTTT	CASSTPDSLNTEAFF
-	TRBJ1-2	TRBV4-3	-	TGCGCCAGCAGCCAAGGGACCAGGGGAATCTATGGCTACACCTTC	CASSQGTRGIYGYTF
-	TRBJ1-4	TRBV13	-	TGTGCCAGCAGCTTTCTCGGAGTTAATGAAAAACTGTTTTTT	CASSFLGVNEKLFF
-	TRBJ1-4	TRBV5-4	-	TGTGCCAGCAGCTTGGATTCGGGGTCTCGAGAAAAACTGTTTTTT	CASSLDSGSREKLFF